This T cell receptor (beta chain) was captured by sequencing in a study of shared clonotypes between healthy human individuals. Positively selected for CCR7, the CD45RO-negative cells used as naive CD8 cells excluded terminally differentiated effector memory CD45RA+ cells. This CDR3 has 14 amino acids. CDR1 and CDR2 from the germline V gene are MDHEN and SYDVKM. Trimming cost V 1 base and J 5 bases, with 11 bases left between them. Generated by immunoSEQ multiplex PCR, the TCRdb table keeps only in-frame clones and is missing some. The table has 2 million to 2.5 million clones, under 95% seen once. The clonotype comes from a young man in good health. Some clones in this sample may be carry-over from other donors' samples. This sequence joins TRBV28 and TRBJ1-2, with no clear D. The sequenced material came from naive CD8+ T cells from PBMCs. In DNA form, the CDR3 reads TGTGCCAGCAGTTTATCCTCGGACTCATATGGCTACACCTTC. This codes for CASSLSSDSYGYTF.